This T cell receptor beta chain was identified in a study of shared clonotypes between healthy human individuals. Study results and caveats: What rarefaction showed was incomplete sorted-subset sequencing despite large depth.

Each sample came from a Caucasian adult donor living in Nashville, Tennessee. On this clone itself: Its cognate antigen is unknown.

CDR3 length: 18 amino acids. Trimming took 2 bases from V and 0 from J, leaving 16 bases between them. Germline values: CDR1 MGHRA, CDR2 YSYEKL. Produced via immunoSEQ multiplex PCR; TCRdb's table is partial and in-frame only. This sample has fewer than 3 million clones, with roughly 92% found just once. This TCR was recovered from a man aged 18 to 29 in good health. Some clones in this sample may be carry-over from other donors' samples. The V and J genes are TRBV4-1 and TRBJ1-4; no reliable D call. The source material was naive CD4+ T cells from PBMCs. Regarding subset: CD45RA+ positively selected. The CDR3 DNA sequence: TGCGCCAGCAGCCAACCCTACGCCCAGAATGCAACTAATGAAAAACTGTTTTTT. Translating it yields CASSQPYAQNATNEKLFF.